One and the same sample provided the 16 T cell receptor beta chains below, sequenced in a study of cytomegalovirus exposure and HLA in healthy donors. Amplification used 60 Vbeta primers and 13 Jbeta primers. Measured with immunoSEQ multiplex PCR; TCRdb has only the in-frame clones, and not every one. This sample has about 96,000 clones; roughly 79% occur once, and the top ten carry about 14%. The specimen was PBMCs. All receptors come from a woman aged 65 to 85 in good health and CMV-seropositive.

The chain is built from TRBV5-4 and TRBJ2-7; D perhaps matches TRBD2 (6 bases). Trimming left V 2 bases short and J 3 bases short, with 15 bases between. Germline values: CDR1 SGHNT, CDR2 YYREEE (reference sequence). This CDR3 has 15 amino acids. CDR3 coding DNA: TGTGCCAGCAGCTTCGGGGGATCCTCCCTCTACGAGCAGTACTTC. Translating gives CASSFGGSSLYEQYF.

This clone is a singleton in its sample. The chain is built from TRBV27 and TRBJ2-4; D is ambiguous. The germline CDR1 and CDR2 sequences are MNHEY and SMNVEV (reference sequence). The length of the CDR3 is 15 residues. Trimming took 6 bases from V and 1 from J, leaving 13 bases between them. The CDR3 here is CASSSPLMAKNIQYF. Here the CDR3 DNA reads TGTGCCAGCAGCAGTCCCCTTATGGCCAAAAACATTCAGTACTTC.

V is TRBV6-6 and J is TRBJ2-7; 9 bases agree with TRBD1. With 8 bases clipped from V and 3 bases from J, the junction kept 5 bases outside the gene matches. This CDR3 comprises 13 residues. Germline CDR1 reads MNHNY; CDR2 reads SVGAGI (reference sequence). This chain's CDR3 is CASVDRGFYEQYF. Written as DNA, the CDR3 is TGTGCCAGCGTTGACAGGGGGTTCTACGAGCAGTACTTC.

The chain joins TRBV29-1 to TRBJ2-7, with 14 bases aligning to TRBD2. Trimming at V came to 6 bases and at J to 5 bases, leaving 6 bases not matched to a gene. This CDR3 region has 14 residues. Germline V lookup: CDR1 SQVTM, CDR2 ANQGSEA. The CDR3 sequence is CSVAPGLAGDEQYF. The CDR3 DNA follows: TGCAGCGTGGCGCCGGGACTAGCGGGAGACGAGCAGTACTTC.

This chain's CDR3 is CAWSGSPYEQYF. The CDR3 bases are TGTGCCTGGAGCGGTTCGCCCTACGAGCAGTACTTC. The V and J genes are TRBV30 and TRBJ2-7; D remains unclear. This CDR3 comprises 12 residues. CDR1 is GTSNPN, CDR2 SVGIG, per germline (reference sequence). V lost 3 bases and J 2 bases, leaving 8 bases between the germline ends.

This chain links TRBV2 with TRBJ1-6; D gene unclear. Per the germline V gene, CDR1 is SNHLY and CDR2 is FYNNEI. The V end lost 8 bases, the J end lost 9 bases, and 14 bases lay between the germline ends. This CDR3 is 13 amino acids long. The CDR3 here is CASPGDGGSPLHF. The CDR3 bases are TGTGCCAGCCCGGGCGACGGAGGTTCACCCCTCCACTTT.

The V call is TRBV7-8, the J call TRBJ2-3; 7 nucleotides agree with TRBD2. The CDR3 is 13 residues long. Germline V CDR1 and CDR2: SGHVS, FQNEAQ. V shed 3 bases and J 9 bases; nucleotides not matched to a gene: 6. The CDR3 loop reads CASSLSGLPTQYF. The CDR3 nucleotides read TGTGCCAGCAGCTTGTCGGGACTACCAACGCAGTATTTT.

The V and J genes are TRBV5-6 and TRBJ2-7, with 8 bases lining up with TRBD2. Germline V gives CDR1 SGHDT, CDR2 YYEEEE. V trimming: 2 bases; J trimming: 6 bases; junction bases outside the gene matches: 10. The CDR3 contains 15 residues. The DNA for the CDR3 is TGTGCCAGCAGCTTAGGACTAGCTCCCTTCAGCGAGCAGTACTTC. Translating gives CASSLGLAPFSEQYF.

This clone turned up a few times. This rearrangement joins TRBV2 to TRBJ2-7, with D possibly being TRBD1 (5 bases). The CDR3 extends over 12 amino acids. Germline lookup yields CDR1 SNHLY and CDR2 FYNNEI. V shed 8 bases and J shed 0 bases, with 8 bases lying between them. The chain's CDR3 is CASGRASYEQYF. DNA for the CDR3: TGTGCCAGCGGCAGGGCCTCCTACGAGCAGTACTTC.

The chain employs TRBV28 and TRBJ2-7; 7 bases are shared with TRBD1. This CDR3 has 13 residues. J gave up 3 bases and V 8 bases, and 7 bases lay outside the gene matches. Per germline, CDR1 MDHEN and CDR2 SYDVKM. This CDR3 reads CASGTELYYEQYF. In DNA, the CDR3 is TGTGCCAGCGGGACAGAGCTTTACTACGAGCAGTACTTC.

This clone was counted a few times. The chain combines TRBV7-6 with TRBJ2-2; weak D call: TRBD1 (6 bases). The CDR3 runs to 15 residues. The germline V gene encodes CDR1 SGHVS and CDR2 FNYEAQ. V was cut by 1 base and J by 1 base, with 7 bases left in between. This CDR3 reads CASSLGQENTGELFF. CDR3 DNA: TGTGCCAGCAGCTTAGGACAGGAGAACACCGGGGAGCTGTTTTTT.

The chain is built from TRBV19 and TRBJ2-2; no reliable D call. This CDR3 comprises 14 residues. V lost 6 bases and J 2 bases, leaving 10 bases between the germline ends. Germline V gives CDR1 LNHDA, CDR2 SQIVND (reference sequence). The CDR3 coding sequence is TGTGCCAGTAGCGTCCTCAGTAACACCGGGGAGCTGTTTTTT. Translating it yields CASSVLSNTGELFF.

The chain has TRBV5-1 and TRBJ2-7; the match to TRBD2 covers 10 bases. V lost 4 bases, J lost 3 bases, and 10 bases stayed unmatched. Germline loops: CDR1 SGHRS, CDR2 YFSETQ. This CDR3 spans 16 amino acids. CDR3 nucleotides: TGCGCCAGCAGCCCCGGGTCTAGCGGGAGCTTCTACGAGCAGTACTTC. Protein product: CASSPGSSGSFYEQYF. Combining the CDR3 with reference TRBV5-1 and TRBJ2-7 gives the whole variable domain KAGVTQTPRYLIKTRGQQVTLSCSPISGHRSVSWYQQTPGQGLQFLFEYFSETQRNKGNFPGRFSGRQFSNSRSEMNVSTLELGDSALYLCASSPGSSGSFYEQYFGPGTRLTVT.

The chain links TRBV4-3 to TRBJ2-7; D unclear. Germline CDR1 is LGHNA and CDR2 is YSLEER. The CDR3 length is 16 residues. Trimming pared 1 base from V and 4 bases from J, leaving 17 bases between. The DNA for the CDR3 is TGCGCCAGCAGCCAAGTCGGGTCTAGTTCACGGTACGAGCAGTACTTC. Its protein product is CASSQVGSSSRYEQYF.

The rearrangement links TRBV4-2 to TRBJ1-2; the match to TRBD1 covers 7 bases. This CDR3 is built from 16 residues. The V gene end was trimmed by 0 bases and the J gene end by 3 bases; junction bases not matched to a gene: 7. Per germline, CDR1 LGHNA and CDR2 YNFKEQ. This CDR3 reads CASSQETGEVDYGYTF. CDR3 nucleotides: TGTGCCAGCAGCCAAGAAACAGGGGAGGTGGACTATGGCTACACCTTC.

This chain uses TRBV9 with TRBJ2-7, with TRBD2 matching 14 bases. This CDR3 region has 17 residues. Trimming removed 3 bases from V and 1 base from J; junction bases left unmatched: 6. Germline loops: CDR1 SGDLS, CDR2 YYNGEE. The CDR3 bases are TGTGCCAGCAGCGCCGGGACTAGCGGGAGTTCGTCCTACGAGCAGTACTTC. Its translation: CASSAGTSGSSSYEQYF.